Listed below are T cell receptor beta chains from one sample, sequenced in a study of cytomegalovirus exposure and HLA in healthy donors. Data came from immunoSEQ multiplex PCR; TCRdb stores just in-frame clones and leaves some out. The sample has 150,000 to 200,000 clones; about 80% are singletons. The sample consisted of PBMCs. The receptor set was obtained from a man aged 40-50 years in good health and CMV-seronegative. Each CDR3 is given with its conserved first and last residue. The order of the fields is D gene, clone size, V gene, J gene, CDR3 protein, CDR3 DNA. The D gene is left open where the match is weak. Rows may omit the clone size; those that give it use once, few, many or a size class.

-	-	TRBV4-1	TRBJ2-2	CASSLRGAGDAGELFF	TGCGCCAGCAGCCTACGGGGGGCAGGGGACGCCGGGGAGCTGTTTTTT
-	-	TRBV19	TRBJ2-1	CATSGGRASQGVEQFF	TGTGCCACCAGTGGGGGGCGCGCCAGCCAGGGGGTTGAGCAGTTCTTC
-	once	TRBV28	TRBJ1-4	CASSFPQAVSNEKLFF	TGTGCCAGCAGTTTTCCGCAGGCCGTCTCTAATGAAAAACTGTTTTTT
-	-	TRBV18	TRBJ1-3	CASSPRASNSGNTIYF	TGTGCCAGCTCACCACGGGCCTCCAACTCTGGAAACACCATATATTTT
TRBD2	-	TRBV9	TRBJ2-7	CASSPRAGGTKGEQYF	TGTGCCAGCAGCCCTAGAGCGGGAGGGACAAAAGGCGAGCAGTACTTC
TRBD1	-	TRBV18	TRBJ1-1	CASSLLTGTGVMNTEAFF	TGTGCCAGCTCTCTCCTTACCGGGACAGGGGTAATGAACACTGAAGCTTTCTTT
TRBD2	-	TRBV7-3	TRBJ2-5	CASSPVGLAGGETQYF	TGTGCCAGCAGCCCAGTGGGACTAGCGGGAGGAGAGACCCAGTACTTC
-	-	TRBV11-2	TRBJ1-1	CASIRTARNTEAFF	TGTGCCAGCATCCGGACAGCACGTAACACTGAAGCTTTCTTT
-	-	TRBV18	TRBJ1-1	CASSPRIGEGTEAFF	TGTGCCAGCTCACCAAGGATCGGGGAGGGGACTGAAGCTTTCTTT
TRBD1	-	TRBV11-2	TRBJ1-2	CASSPGQGARGYGYTF	TGTGCCAGCAGCCCCGGACAGGGGGCGCGTGGCTATGGCTACACCTTC
TRBD1	-	TRBV5-1	TRBJ1-4	CASSLVPGQGALNEKLFF	TGCGCCAGCAGCTTGGTTCCTGGACAGGGGGCGCTGAATGAAAAACTGTTTTTT
TRBD2	-	TRBV29-1	TRBJ2-1	CSVTASSGSEGTYNEQFF	TGCAGCGTTACGGCCTCTAGCGGGAGTGAGGGCACCTACAATGAGCAGTTCTTC
-	-	TRBV5-6	TRBJ2-3	CASSLEGYSSGVRPYF	TGTGCCAGCAGCTTGGAAGGTTATTCGTCCGGGGTCCGTCCGTATTTT
-	-	TRBV5-1	TRBJ2-7	CASSNSALSYEQYF	TGCGCCAGCAGCAATAGCGCTCTCTCCTACGAGCAGTACTTC
TRBD2	-	TRBV9	TRBJ2-1	CASSPRGLALSEQFF	TGTGCCAGCAGCCCCCGCGGACTAGCGTTGAGTGAGCAGTTCTTC
-	-	TRBV5-1	TRBJ2-3	CASSFDWQDTQYF	TGCGCCAGCAGCTTTGACTGGCAAGATACGCAGTATTTT
-	-	TRBV6-1	TRBJ2-7	CASSEGADSYEQYF	TGTGCCAGCAGTGAGGGGGCAGACTCCTACGAGCAGTACTTC
-	-	TRBV7-6	TRBJ2-7	CASSPASTGYEQYF	TGTGCCAGCAGCCCCGCATCGACAGGCTACGAGCAGTACTTC
TRBD2	-	TRBV11-3	TRBJ2-1	CASSLGGSAHNEQFF	TGTGCCAGCAGCTTAGGCGGGAGCGCGCACAATGAGCAGTTCTTC
-	once	TRBV7-9	TRBJ2-7	CASSTIHAGRNYEQYF	TGTGCCAGCAGCACTATTCACGCGGGACGCAACTACGAGCAGTACTTC
-	few	TRBV13	TRBJ2-3	CASIDPGETDTQYF	TGTGCCAGCATCGACCCGGGGGAAACCGATACGCAGTATTTT
-	-	TRBV7-9	TRBJ1-1	CASSRRDNVAEAFF	TGTGCCAGCAGCCGACGGGACAACGTGGCTGAAGCTTTCTTT
TRBD1	-	TRBV27	TRBJ2-7	CASSPGTVFPYEQYF	TGTGCCAGCAGTCCAGGGACAGTGTTTCCCTACGAGCAGTACTTC
-	once	TRBV7-3	TRBJ2-3	CASSSTRACTDTQYF	TGTGCCAGCAGCTCTACGAGAGCATGCACAGATACGCAGTATTTT
TRBD2	-	TRBV9	TRBJ2-3	CASSVAAGATDTQYF	TGTGCCAGCAGCGTAGCGGCGGGAGCCACGGATACGCAGTATTTT
TRBD2	-	TRBV7-8	TRBJ2-3	CASSSSIAGTSTDTQYF	TGTGCCAGCAGCTCATCCATAGCGGGGACTAGCACAGATACGCAGTATTTT
-	-	TRBV6-1	TRBJ1-1	CASGVTGRDTEAFF	TGTGCCAGCGGTGTCACAGGGAGGGACACTGAAGCTTTCTTT
TRBD2	-	TRBV2	TRBJ2-5	CAGFGKLAAETQYF	TGTGCCGGCTTTGGGAAGCTAGCGGCAGAGACCCAGTACTTC
-	-	TRBV28	TRBJ2-1	CASNQRGSYNEQFF	TGTGCCAGCAACCAGAGAGGTTCCTACAATGAGCAGTTCTTC
TRBD2	few	TRBV5-1	TRBJ2-7	CASSFGGGDTYEQYF	TGCGCCAGCAGCTTTGGTGGGGGGGATACCTACGAGCAGTACTTC
-	-	TRBV11-2	TRBJ2-4	CASSFERQKGKNIQYF	TGTGCCAGCAGCTTCGAGAGACAGAAGGGGAAAAACATTCAGTACTTC
TRBD1	-	TRBV7-8	TRBJ1-5	CASSLEGAGAHQPQHF	TGTGCCAGCAGCTTAGAGGGGGCAGGGGCCCATCAGCCCCAGCATTTT
-	-	TRBV7-2	TRBJ2-2	CASRGWYGNTGELFF	TGTGCCAGCAGGGGCTGGTACGGGAACACCGGGGAGCTGTTTTTT
-	once	TRBV4-2	TRBJ1-1	CASSQDLGPNTEAFF	TGTGCCAGCAGCCAAGATCTGGGGCCGAACACTGAAGCTTTCTTT
-	-	TRBV30	TRBJ2-7	CAWSRTDSYEQYF	TGTGCCTGGAGTAGAACAGACTCCTACGAGCAGTACTTC
TRBD1	-	TRBV9	TRBJ1-2	CASTLTGAVGDYGYTF	TGTGCCAGCACCCTGACAGGGGCGGTAGGGGACTATGGCTACACCTTC
TRBD1	-	TRBV5-1	TRBJ2-1	CATEGGTGLSNEQFF	TGCGCCACAGAGGGAGGGACAGGGTTATCCAATGAGCAGTTCTTC
-	-	TRBV21-1	TRBJ2-7	CASSKSTSASYEQYF	TGTGCCAGCAGCAAAAGCACTAGCGCCTCCTACGAGCAGTACTTC
TRBD1	-	TRBV5-6	TRBJ2-3	CASSFPLTGAHTDTQYF	TGTGCCAGCAGCTTCCCCCTCACAGGGGCCCACACAGATACGCAGTATTTT
-	-	TRBV2	TRBJ2-5	CASSPTRWETQYF	TGTGCCAGCAGTCCGACTAGATGGGAGACCCAGTACTTC